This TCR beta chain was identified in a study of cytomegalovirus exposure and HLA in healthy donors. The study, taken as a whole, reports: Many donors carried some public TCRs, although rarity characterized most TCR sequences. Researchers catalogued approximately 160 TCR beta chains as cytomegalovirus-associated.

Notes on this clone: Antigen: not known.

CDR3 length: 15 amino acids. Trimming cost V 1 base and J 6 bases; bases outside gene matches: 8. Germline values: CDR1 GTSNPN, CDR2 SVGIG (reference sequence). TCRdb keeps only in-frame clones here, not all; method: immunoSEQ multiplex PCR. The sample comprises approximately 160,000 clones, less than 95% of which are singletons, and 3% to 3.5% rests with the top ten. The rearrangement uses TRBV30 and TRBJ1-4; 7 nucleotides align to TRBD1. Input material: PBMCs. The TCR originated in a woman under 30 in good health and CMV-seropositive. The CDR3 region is CAWSGDSQQDEKLFF. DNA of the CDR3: TGTGCCTGGAGTGGGGACAGCCAGCAGGATGAAAAACTGTTTTTT.